This T cell receptor (beta chain) stems from a study of blood T cell repertoires in COVID-19. Study summary: The study drew acute and convalescent COVID-19 samples from the United States, Italy and Spain.

The CDR3 extends over 16 amino acids. Between the trimmed V and J ends, which lost 4 bases and 4 bases, there was a span of 17 bases. Germline V gives CDR1 MNHEY, CDR2 SVGAGI. Libraries were prepared by immunoSEQ multiplex PCR; TCRdb keeps only in-frame clonotypes and omits some of them. The table lists 180,000 or so clones, approximately 80% of them singletons. Source material: PBMCs or T cells enriched from blood (not recorded which). The chain recombines TRBV6-5 with TRBJ1-5; a weak D match, TRBD1 (6 bases). This clonotype originated in a man between 60 and 75 years old who had been exposed to COVID-19. As DNA, the CDR3 is TGTGCCAGCAGTTCAGACAGGTTCCGCACAAATCAGCCCCAGCATTTT. It encodes CASSSDRFRTNQPQHF.